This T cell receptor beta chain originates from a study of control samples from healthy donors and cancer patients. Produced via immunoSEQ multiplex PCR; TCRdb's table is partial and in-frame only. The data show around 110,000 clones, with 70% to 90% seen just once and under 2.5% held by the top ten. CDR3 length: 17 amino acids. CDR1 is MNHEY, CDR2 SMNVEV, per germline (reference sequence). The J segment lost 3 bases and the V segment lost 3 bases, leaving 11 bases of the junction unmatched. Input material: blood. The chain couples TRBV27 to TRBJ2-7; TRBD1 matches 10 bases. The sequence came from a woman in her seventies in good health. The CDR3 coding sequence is TGTGCCAGCAGTTTTCACGGAGGGGACAGGGGAAGCTACGAGCAGTACTTC. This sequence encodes CASSFHGGDRGSYEQYF.